This paragraph covers one TCR beta chain sequence. TCRdb keeps only in-frame clones here, not all; method: immunoSEQ multiplex PCR. The table records just under 65,000 clones, 91% of them present only once. This record comes from a study of T cell changes during pregnancy in multiple sclerosis. Germline CDR1 reads SGHVS; CDR2 reads FNYEAQ. Trimming cost V 2 bases and J 3 bases; bases outside gene matches: 7. The CDR3 runs to 16 residues. The sequencing used peripheral blood, collected in the third trimester of pregnancy. The chain links TRBV7-6 to TRBJ2-7, with 10 bases that match TRBD1. This TCR came from a female donor in good health, enrolled as a control in a pregnancy study. CDR3 bases: TGTGCCAGCAGCTTAACTGGTCGGGACAGGGGCTACGAGCAGTACTTC. It encodes CASSLTGRDRGYEQYF.